One T cell receptor (beta chain) is described in this entry. Its target is unknown. The sample comes from a study of CD8 T cells in ankylosing spondylitis. In making TCR beta libraries, quantitative 5'-RACE with molecular barcodes was used. One entry per CDR3 protein, called by TCRdb with MiXCR from the 5' RACE reads. The table has roughly 670,000 distinct CDR3 sequences, about 20% seen once. Study-wide results and caveats: Blood of patients with ankylosing spondylitis appeared to be characterized by a TCR beta motif of eight highly homologous variants. Reported data indicate significant enrichment of disease-linked clones within matched ankylosing spondylitis synovial fluid. Disease-linked clones bore a CD8+ phenotype, appearing relatively rarely in peripheral blood.

This receptor was obtained from a male donor with ankylosing spondylitis. The sample was blood, either unsorted or a sorted T cell fraction (not recorded which).

CDR3: CAISESGTGVQPQHF. Here the CDR3 DNA reads TGTGCCATCAGTGAGTCGGGGACAGGGGTTCAGCCCCAGCATTTT. This chain links TRBV10-3 with TRBJ1-5; 10 nucleotides align to TRBD1. Trimming cost V 0 bases and J 6 bases; bases outside gene matches: 2. The germline V gene encodes CDR1 ENHRY and CDR2 SYGVKD. The CDR3 totals 15 residues.